The 30 T cell receptor beta chains below come from one sample, sequenced in a study of T cell changes during pregnancy in multiple sclerosis (dated by TCRdb to the late 2010s). The library came from the immunoSEQ multiplex PCR assay. TCRdb retrieved this table from immuneACCESS and kept in-frame rearrangements only. Not all clones are present; in checked studies, unresolved V genes account for under half, and no reason is known for the remainder. This sample has tens of thousands of clones in its table, and roughly 92% of those were observed once. Of the sample, approximately 2.8% is held by the ten largest clones. The sample here was CD8+ T cells from peripheral blood mononuclear cells, taken in the third trimester of pregnancy. All receptors come from a female donor in good health, enrolled as a control in a pregnancy study.

CDR3: CASSQGRYNTGELFF. In DNA form, the CDR3 reads TGCGCCAGCAGCCAAGGCAGGTACAACACCGGGGAGCTGTTTTTT. The V and J genes are TRBV4-3 and TRBJ2-2; D is unresolved. Germline V gene lookup returns CDR1 LGHNA and CDR2 YSLEER. Trimming took off 1 base at V and 2 bases at J, with 8 bases between the two ends. This CDR3 has 15 residues.

The gene calls are TRBV10-3 and TRBJ2-3; 7 bases agree with TRBD1. There are 15 residues in the CDR3. V gave up 6 bases and J gave up 3 bases; unmatched junction bases: 9. Germline V gene sequence: CDR1 ENHRY, CDR2 SYGVKD. The CDR3, as DNA: TGTGCCATCAGCCCGACAGGGTTCGGGACAGATACGCAGTATTTT. It specifies CAISPTGFGTDTQYF.

This clone was counted once. The chain combines TRBV19 with TRBJ1-5; TRBD1 is a possible D gene (5 bases). Trimming took 5 bases from V and 2 from J, leaving 16 bases between them. This CDR3 region has 16 residues. Germline loops: CDR1 LNHDA, CDR2 SQIVND (reference sequence). CDR3 protein: CASSSFRASGNQPQHF. The CDR3 DNA follows: TGTGCCAGTAGTTCATTCAGGGCCTCGGGCAATCAGCCCCAGCATTTT. The complete variable domain, with remaining parts taken from reference TRBV19 and TRBJ1-5, reads DGGITQSPKYLFRKEGQNVTLSCEQNLNHDAMYWYRQDPGQGLRLIYYSQIVNDFQKGDIAEGYSVSREKKESFPLTVTSAQKNPTAFYLCASSSFRASGNQPQHFGDGTRLSIL.

The chain links TRBV7-8 to TRBJ2-7; 8 nucleotides match TRBD1. The CDR3 sequence is 17 residues long. CDR1 is SGHVS, CDR2 FQNEAQ, per germline. With 1 base clipped from V and 4 bases from J, the junction kept 12 bases outside the gene matches. The CDR3 nucleotides are TGTGCCAGCAGCTTAGGTTCAGGGGGCGGTTTTGGTTACGAGCAGTACTTC. This translates into CASSLGSGGGFGYEQYF.

The chain has TRBV29-1 and TRBJ2-6, with TRBD1 matching over 9 bases. Germline V gives CDR1 SQVTM, CDR2 ANQGSEA. The V gene end was trimmed by 6 bases and the J gene end by 1 base; junction bases not matched to a gene: 10. This CDR3 contains 17 residues. As DNA, the CDR3 is TGCAGCGTAGAGGGACAGGGTGTAGTGTCTGGGGCCAACGTCCTGACTTTC. Translation: CSVEGQGVVSGANVLTF.

V gene TRBV30 combines with J gene TRBJ1-2, with 7 bases aligning to TRBD1. The CDR3 contains 13 residues. The ends lost 0 bases at V and 4 bases at J; junction bases unmatched: 2. Per germline, CDR1 GTSNPN and CDR2 SVGIG (reference sequence). Here the CDR3 DNA reads TGTGCCTGGAGTGTGGGACAGACCTATGGCTACACCTTC. It encodes CAWSVGQTYGYTF.

The rearrangement joins TRBV6-1 to TRBJ2-7; the D is unclear. This CDR3 comprises 14 residues. Germline V CDR1 and CDR2: MNHNS, SASEGT. The ends were cut back, 5 bases at V and 0 bases at J, with 11 bases in the middle. CDR3 bases: TGTGCCAGCAGTTCAGACATCGGCTCCTACGAGCAGTACTTC. This translates into CASSSDIGSYEQYF.

This clone showed up just a few times. The rearrangement links TRBV27 to TRBJ1-1, with TRBD1 as a possible D gene (5 bases). The germline CDR1 and CDR2 sequences are MNHEY and SMNVEV (reference sequence). The length of the CDR3 is 12 residues. Trimming stripped 3 bases from V and 7 bases from J, with 9 bases between. The CDR3 bases are TGTGCCAGCAGTTTCGGGGGGGGTGAAGCTTTCTTT. The encoded protein is CASSFGGGEAFF.

The V gene is TRBV9, the J gene TRBJ1-3; no definite D call. Trimming removed 4 bases from V and 0 bases from J, with 14 bases in between. This CDR3 is built from 16 residues. Germline loops: CDR1 SGDLS, CDR2 YYNGEE. CDR3 in amino acids: CASSPLGAASGNTIYF. CDR3 bases: TGTGCCAGCAGCCCCTTAGGAGCAGCCTCTGGAAACACCATATATTTT.

V gene TRBV6-5 combines with J gene TRBJ2-7; the match to TRBD2 covers 9 bases. V gave up 5 bases and J gave up 2 bases; unmatched junction bases: 7. This CDR3 has 15 residues. The germline V gene encodes CDR1 MNHEY and CDR2 SVGAGI. CDR3 in DNA: TGTGCCAGCAGTCGGGTAGCGGGGGAGCCCTACGAGCAGTACTTC. As protein: CASSRVAGEPYEQYF.

This chain links TRBV9 with TRBJ2-1, with 12 bases lining up with TRBD2. The length of the CDR3 is 17 residues. The germline V gene has CDR1 SGDLS and CDR2 YYNGEE. V was clipped by 3 bases and J by 7 bases; unmatched bases: 11. The CDR3 loop is CASSASGGAVLWNEQFF. The CDR3 nucleotides read TGTGCCAGCAGCGCTAGCGGGGGGGCCGTTCTATGGAATGAGCAGTTCTTC.

The J gene is TRBJ2-1, the V gene TRBV7-2, with a tentative D call TRBD2 (7 bases). CDR1 and CDR2 (germline): SGHTA, FQGNSA. The CDR3 is made up of 18 amino acids. V shed 5 bases and J shed 4 bases, with 24 bases lying between them. CDR3 DNA: TGTGCCAGCAGCGACCCCACCAAGGGGGGGGACATATACAATGAGCAGTTCTTC. This gives the protein CASSDPTKGGDIYNEQFF.

V and J are TRBV4-1 and TRBJ1-1, with TRBD1 matching 11 bases. This CDR3 is built from 16 residues. V shed 0 bases, J shed 5 bases, and the junction held 5 bases outside the gene matches. CDR1 MGHRA and CDR2 YSYEKL come from the germline V gene. The CDR3 nucleotides read TGCGCCAGCAGCCAAGAGGGGACAGGGGGAACTACTGAAGCTTTCTTT. Amino acid sequence: CASSQEGTGGTTEAFF.

This chain links TRBV9 with TRBJ2-7, with TRBD2 matching over 8 bases. CDR3 size: 16 residues. After removal of 3 bases from V and 3 bases from J, the junction contained 11 bases not matched to a gene. Germline V lookup: CDR1 SGDLS, CDR2 YYNGEE. This CDR3 is CASSAAGGDSFYEQYF. In DNA form, the CDR3 reads TGTGCCAGCAGCGCTGCCGGGGGGGACTCTTTCTACGAGCAGTACTTC.

The chain recombines TRBV6-5 with TRBJ1-1; 8 nucleotides align to TRBD1. The CDR3 runs 15 residues. Germline CDR1 is MNHEY and CDR2 is SVGAGI. J was trimmed by 4 bases and V by 5 bases; bases with no gene match: 9. The CDR3 reads CASSIIGTGGTEAFF. The CDR3 bases are TGTGCCAGCAGTATAATTGGGACAGGCGGCACTGAAGCTTTCTTT.

The chain combines TRBV9 with TRBJ2-7; 11 bases line up with TRBD1. Germline V gene lookup returns CDR1 SGDLS and CDR2 YYNGEE. V shed 3 bases and J 7 bases; nucleotides not matched to a gene: 6. This CDR3 has 14 amino acids. This chain's CDR3 is CASSEGQGAEEQYF. The CDR3 DNA reads TGTGCCAGCAGCGAAGGACAGGGGGCGGAAGAGCAGTACTTC.

The V gene is TRBV9, the J gene TRBJ1-4; D unclear. From germline, CDR1 is SGDLS and CDR2 YYNGEE. The ends were cut back, 0 bases at V and 0 bases at J, with 12 bases in the middle. This CDR3 is built from 17 residues. CDR3 region: CASSVGPGPSTNEKLFF. CDR3 in DNA: TGTGCCAGCAGCGTAGGGCCAGGCCCTTCAACTAATGAAAAACTGTTTTTT.

The rearrangement joins TRBV27 to TRBJ2-7; D might be TRBD1 (5 bases). The V gene lost 2 bases and the J gene lost 2 bases, with 10 bases spanning the gap. Germline values: CDR1 MNHEY, CDR2 SMNVEV (reference sequence). This CDR3 has 14 amino acids. This CDR3 is CASSLRGTTYEQYF. The CDR3 DNA reads TGTGCCAGCAGTTTAAGGGGAACGACCTACGAGCAGTACTTC.

The rearrangement links TRBV9 to TRBJ1-1, with TRBD1 identical over 8 bases. CDR1 and CDR2 (germline): SGDLS, YYNGEE. The CDR3 loop spans 16 amino acids. J lost 0 bases, V lost 1 base, and 5 bases had no gene match. CDR3 region: CASSVPPDRVNTEAFF. In nucleotides, the CDR3 is TGTGCCAGCAGCGTACCCCCGGACAGGGTGAACACTGAAGCTTTCTTT.

The chain links TRBV6-5 to TRBJ2-7; 9 nucleotides align to TRBD1. From germline, CDR1 is MNHEY and CDR2 SVGAGI. CDR3 length: 15 amino acids. V shed 5 bases, J shed 0 bases, and the junction held 5 bases outside the gene matches. CDR3 sequence: CASSPGTGISYEQYF. CDR3 bases: TGTGCCAGCAGTCCAGGGACAGGGATCTCCTACGAGCAGTACTTC.

This clone was counted a few times. J is TRBJ1-2 and V is TRBV27; tentatively, D is TRBD1 (6 bases). Germline CDR1 and CDR2: MNHEY and SMNVEV (reference sequence). The CDR3 has 12 amino acids. Trimming removed 10 bases from V and 5 bases from J, with 14 bases in between. DNA of the CDR3: TGTGCCACTTTGACAGGAGATTATGGCTACACCTTC. It codes for CATLTGDYGYTF.

The gene calls are TRBV30 and TRBJ1-4; possible D gene TRBD1, 5 bases. Trimming removed 2 bases at V and 6 bases at J, with 7 bases between. Germline-derived CDR1 and CDR2 are GTSNPN and SVGIG (reference sequence). This CDR3 is built from 12 residues. The CDR3 spells CAWSWGDEKLFF. The CDR3 DNA reads as TGTGCCTGGAGTTGGGGGGATGAAAAACTGTTTTTT.

V and J are TRBV30 and TRBJ2-5; 9 bases are a match to TRBD1. Per the germline V gene, CDR1 is GTSNPN and CDR2 is SVGIG (reference sequence). This CDR3 has 14 amino acids. The junction had 5 bases not matched to a gene; V was cut back by 2 bases and J by 4 bases. The CDR3 loop is CAWSLTGGVETQYF. CDR3 bases: TGTGCCTGGAGTCTGACAGGGGGTGTAGAGACCCAGTACTTC.

V and J are TRBV20-1 and TRBJ1-2; tentatively, D is TRBD1 (5 bases). CDR1 and CDR2 (germline): DFQATT, SNEGSKA (reference sequence). This CDR3 comprises 11 residues. V was pared by 1 base and J by 5 bases, with 5 bases between. Here the CDR3 DNA reads TGCAGTGCTAGAGGACAGTATGGCTACACCTTC. Translated, it gives CSARGQYGYTF.

The V and J genes are TRBV27 and TRBJ1-2; tentatively, D is TRBD1 (5 bases). The CDR3 length is 16 residues. CDR1 MNHEY and CDR2 SMNVEV come from the germline V gene (reference sequence). V was pared by 6 bases and J by 3 bases, with 20 bases between. The CDR3 region has the DNA TGTGCCAGCAGCCTCTCTTCCGGGGGAGGCTACTATGGCTACACCTTC. This translates into CASSLSSGGGYYGYTF.

The gene calls are TRBV6-5 and TRBJ1-1; D remains unclear. Trimming took 6 bases from V and 0 from J, leaving 14 bases between them. The CDR3 runs 15 residues. Germline V gene data show CDR1 as MNHEY and CDR2 as SVGAGI. The DNA of the CDR3 is TGTGCCAGCAGGGTCCTGGGCGTCGTGAACACTGAAGCTTTCTTT. Protein product: CASRVLGVVNTEAFF.

The CDR3: CSAQGESYEQYF. In DNA form, the CDR3 reads TGCAGCGCACAGGGGGAGTCCTACGAGCAGTACTTC. The rearrangement links TRBV29-1 to TRBJ2-7; the match to TRBD1 covers 8 bases. With V trimmed by 7 bases and J by 1 base, 3 bases remained unmatched. Germline CDR1 reads SQVTM; CDR2 reads ANQGSEA. The CDR3 length is 12 residues.

Comments on this clone: Other DNA sequences from this sample encode an identical CDR3 as well. V is TRBV27 and J is TRBJ2-7; the match to TRBD1 covers 7 bases. CDR3 size: 12 residues. V lost 5 bases, J lost 3 bases, and 1 base stayed unmatched. The V gene's germline CDR1 is MNHEY and CDR2 SMNVEV (reference sequence). The CDR3 region is CASSPGGYEQYF. As DNA, the CDR3 is TGTGCCAGCAGTCCAGGGGGCTACGAGCAGTACTTC.

This clone appeared a single time. The chain has TRBV7-2 and TRBJ2-7, with 7 nucleotides matching TRBD1. The germline CDR1 and CDR2 sequences are SGHTA and FQGNSA. The CDR3 covers 13 residues. Trimming cost V 4 bases and J 3 bases; bases outside gene matches: 3. The CDR3 spells CASSSRDSYEQYF. In nucleotides, the CDR3 is TGTGCCAGCAGCTCCCGGGACAGCTACGAGCAGTACTTC.

V gene TRBV4-3 combines with J gene TRBJ1-2; 7 bases are shared with TRBD1. The CDR3 has 14 amino acids. Losses at the gene ends were 5 bases for V and 5 bases for J; bases not matched to a gene: 8. In germline, CDR1 is LGHNA, CDR2 YSLEER. The CDR3 region has the DNA TGCGCCAGCAGCTACCGCGGGACAGCGTATGGCTACACCTTC. Translated: CASSYRGTAYGYTF.